Below are 13 T cell receptor beta chains sequenced from a single sample in a study of tumor-infiltrating lymphocytes in localized non-small cell lung cancer. Clones were read by immunoSEQ multiplex PCR, and TCRdb kept only the in-frame ones, dropping some. The sample holds 7,000 or so clones; 60% to 80% are singletons and the top ten take 5.2%. Sequencing used uninvolved lung tissue not adjacent to the tumor. The source of these receptors is a human donor with non-small cell lung cancer.

The CDR3 DNA is TGTGCCTGGAGTGTACAGCTGAGGACGAACACTGAAGCTTTCTTT. Translated: CAWSVQLRTNTEAFF. J is TRBJ1-1 and V is TRBV30; D gene unclear. V was clipped by 0 bases and J by 1 base, with 12 bases between them. Per the germline V gene, CDR1 is GTSNPN and CDR2 is SVGIG (reference sequence). This CDR3 has 15 amino acids.

This chain connects TRBV10-3 to TRBJ2-1, with 10 bases identical to TRBD2. Germline lookup yields CDR1 ENHRY and CDR2 SYGVKD. This CDR3 is 13 amino acids long. With V trimmed by 10 bases and J by 3 bases, 3 bases remained unmatched. CDR3 in DNA: TGTGCCACCCTAGCGGGGGACTACAATGAGCAGTTCTTC. Translating it yields CATLAGDYNEQFF.

This clone has only a few counts. V is TRBV7-2 and J is TRBJ2-7, with 8 bases matching TRBD1. The CDR3 totals 14 residues. Germline CDR1 reads SGHTA; CDR2 reads FQGNSA. The trim removed 3 bases at V and 3 bases at J, leaving 4 bases unmatched. CDR3 sequence (DNA): TGTGCCAGCAGCTTGGGGACAGGTATCTACGAGCAGTACTTC. Amino acids: CASSLGTGIYEQYF.

V and J are TRBV7-3 and TRBJ2-2; 9 bases line up with TRBD2. J was trimmed by 4 bases and V by 2 bases; bases with no gene match: 5. The germline CDR1 and CDR2 sequences are SGHTA and FQGTGA. The CDR3 contains 16 residues. CDR3 protein: CASSLQVAGVTGELFF. DNA of the CDR3: TGTGCCAGCAGCTTACAAGTAGCGGGAGTCACCGGGGAGCTGTTTTTT. Together with reference TRBV7-3 and TRBJ2-2, the CDR3 gives the full variable domain: GAGVSQTPSNKVTEKGKYVELRCDPISGHTALYWYRQSLGQGPEFLIYFQGTGAADDSGLPNDRFFAVRPEGSVSTLKIQRTERGDSAVYLCASSLQVAGVTGELFFGEGSRLTVL.

The CDR3 protein is CASSQKLSSYNSPLHF. CDR3 DNA sequence: TGTGCCAGCAGCCAAAAGCTGAGCTCCTATAATTCACCCCTCCACTTT. The rearrangement joins TRBV4-2 to TRBJ1-6, with D hard to call. The CDR3 has 16 amino acids. The ends were cut back, 2 bases at V and 0 bases at J, with 8 bases in the middle. CDR1 is LGHNA and CDR2 is YNFKEQ in the germline V gene.

This chain joins TRBV6-6 and TRBJ1-1, with 8 bases that match TRBD1. The CDR3 runs 16 residues. Germline assignment: CDR1 MNHNY and CDR2 SVGAGI (reference sequence). The V and J ends lost 2 bases and 5 bases, in that order; junction bases with no gene match: 10. The CDR3 sequence: CASSYPFGQGNTEAFF. CDR3 nucleotides: TGTGCCAGCAGTTACCCCTTTGGACAGGGTAATACTGAAGCTTTCTTT.

The V and J genes are TRBV9 and TRBJ1-2; tentatively, D is TRBD1 (6 bases). V was cut by 4 bases and J by 4 bases, with 17 bases left in between. Germline CDR1 is SGDLS and CDR2 is YYNGEE. The CDR3 is 15 amino acids. CDR3 nucleotide sequence: TGTGCCAGCAGCCCCCGACAGGACCCCGCCTATGGCTACACCTTC. This gives the protein CASSPRQDPAYGYTF.

This clone was observed a single time. The gene calls are TRBV5-1 and TRBJ2-7; D perhaps matches TRBD1 (6 bases). CDR3 length equals 13 residues. Deletions cut 8 bases from V and 0 bases from J, with 12 bases between. CDR1 and CDR2 from the germline V gene are SGHRS and YFSETQ. The DNA of the CDR3 is TGCGCCAGTACCCGGGACAACTCCTACGAGCAGTACTTC. Translated, it gives CASTRDNSYEQYF.

This clone came up a few times. The rearrangement joins TRBV4-1 to TRBJ1-3; tentative D call: TRBD1 (5 bases). The V end lost 0 bases, the J end lost 2 bases, and 14 bases lay between the germline ends. The length of the CDR3 is 17 residues. The germline gives CDR1 MGHRA, CDR2 YSYEKL. This CDR3 is CASSQDWGEGPGNTIYF. The CDR3 DNA reads TGCGCCAGCAGCCAAGATTGGGGAGAGGGACCTGGAAACACCATATATTTT.

This clone has just a few counts. V and J are TRBV18 and TRBJ2-3; D remains ambiguous. CDR3 size: 11 residues. The germline V gene has CDR1 KGHSH and CDR2 LQKENI. With 6 bases removed from V and 1 base from J, the gap between germline ends came to 2 bases. In DNA, the CDR3 is TGTGCCAGCTCGCGCACAGATACGCAGTATTTT. It encodes CASSRTDTQYF.

The V call is TRBV11-2, the J call TRBJ2-7; D is uncertain. The CDR3 runs 15 residues. V was shortened by 4 bases and J by 3 bases, with 16 bases between the two germline ends. From germline, CDR1 is SGHAT and CDR2 FQNNGV. CDR3 protein: CASSSNPSGGYEQYF. The CDR3 nucleotides read TGTGCCAGCAGCTCAAACCCTTCTGGTGGCTACGAGCAGTACTTC.

The chain recombines TRBV25-1 with TRBJ2-5; 11 bases agree with TRBD1. CDR1 is MGHDK, CDR2 SYGVNS, per germline. After removal of 6 bases from V and 3 bases from J, the junction contained 3 bases not matched to a gene. This CDR3 has 14 residues. DNA for the CDR3: TGTGCCAGCAGCTGGACAGGGGGCGAAGAGACCCAGTACTTC. Protein sequence: CASSWTGGEETQYF.

This clone appeared once. V gene TRBV13 combines with J gene TRBJ1-1; no definite D call. In germline, CDR1 is PRHDT, CDR2 FYEKMQ (reference sequence). This CDR3 is built from 12 residues. The V end was cut by 3 bases, the J end by 6 bases, with 8 bases between. The CDR3 DNA reads as TGTGCCAGCAGCTTTAGCGGGGCTGAAGCTTTCTTT. This encodes CASSFSGAEAFF.